This TCR beta chain derives from a study of T-cell reconstitution after alpha-beta-depleted transplantation in children. Germline lookup yields CDR1 SGHVS and CDR2 FQNEAQ. There are 15 residues in the CDR3. Losses at the gene ends were 6 bases for V and 2 bases for J; bases not matched to a gene: 7. This clonotype was picked up many times. A library of TCRbeta sequences, prepared with unique molecular identifiers, was generated. TCRdb ran MiXCR on the PCR reads and lists one entry per CDR3 protein. The data contain a few hundred thousand distinct CDR3 sequences, under 13% of them singletons. This receptor was taken from a human donor who donated a stem cell graft to a child with acute lymphoblastic leukemia. This specimen was PBMCs from the stem cell graft donor, taken from the stem cell graft. The chain combines TRBV7-8 with TRBJ1-3; 7 bases fit TRBD1. CDR3 nucleotides: TGTGCCAGCAGATACGGCCAGGGGGCTGGAAACACCATATATTTT. Its protein is CASRYGQGAGNTIYF.